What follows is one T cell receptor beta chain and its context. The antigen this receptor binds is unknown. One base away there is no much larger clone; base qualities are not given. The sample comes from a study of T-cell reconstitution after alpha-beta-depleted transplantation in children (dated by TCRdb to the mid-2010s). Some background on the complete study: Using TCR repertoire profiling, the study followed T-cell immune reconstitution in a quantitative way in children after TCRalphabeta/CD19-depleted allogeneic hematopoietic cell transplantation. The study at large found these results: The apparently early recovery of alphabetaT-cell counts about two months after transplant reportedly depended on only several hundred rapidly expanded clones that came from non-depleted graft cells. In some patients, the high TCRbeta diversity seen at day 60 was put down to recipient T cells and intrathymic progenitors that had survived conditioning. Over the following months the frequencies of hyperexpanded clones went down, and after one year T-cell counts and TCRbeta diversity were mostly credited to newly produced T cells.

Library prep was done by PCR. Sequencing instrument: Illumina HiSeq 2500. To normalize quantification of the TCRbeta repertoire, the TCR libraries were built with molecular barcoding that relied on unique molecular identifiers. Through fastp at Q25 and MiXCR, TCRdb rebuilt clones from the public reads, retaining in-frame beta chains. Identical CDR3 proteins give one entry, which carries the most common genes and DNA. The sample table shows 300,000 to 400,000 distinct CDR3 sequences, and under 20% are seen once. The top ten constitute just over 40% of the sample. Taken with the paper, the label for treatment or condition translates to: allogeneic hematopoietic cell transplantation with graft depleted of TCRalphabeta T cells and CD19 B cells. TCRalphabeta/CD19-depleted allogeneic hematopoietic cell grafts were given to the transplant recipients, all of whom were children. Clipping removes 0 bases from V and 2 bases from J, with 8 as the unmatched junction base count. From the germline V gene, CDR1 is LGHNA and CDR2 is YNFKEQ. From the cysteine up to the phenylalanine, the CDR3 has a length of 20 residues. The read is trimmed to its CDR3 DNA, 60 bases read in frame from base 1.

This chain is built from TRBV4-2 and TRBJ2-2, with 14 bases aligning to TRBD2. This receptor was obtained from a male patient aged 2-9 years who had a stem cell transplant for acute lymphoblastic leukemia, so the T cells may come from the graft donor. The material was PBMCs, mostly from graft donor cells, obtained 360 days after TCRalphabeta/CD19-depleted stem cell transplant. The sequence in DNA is TGTGCCAGCAGCCAAGATCATAGGGGACTAGCGGGGGTAAACACCGGGGAGCTGTTTTTT. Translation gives CASSQDHRGLAGVNTGELFF.